Listed below are T cell receptor beta chains from one sample, sequenced in a study of T cell changes during pregnancy in multiple sclerosis. Clones were sequenced by immunoSEQ multiplex PCR, and TCRdb holds only the in-frame ones, with some missing. This sample yields 15,000 to 20,000 clones, of which 95% to 97% are seen a single time; 0.8% to 0.95% belongs to the top ten. Sequences were derived from peripheral blood, sampled in the third trimester of pregnancy. The receptors were sampled from a female donor with multiple sclerosis, enrolled in a pregnancy study. The CDR3 runs from the conserved cysteine through the conserved F or W. Clone size is stated in some rows and not others, as once, few, many or a class when expanded.

v_gene: TRBV7-9
abundance: .
CDR3aa: CASSPQGQDRVEAFF

v_gene: TRBV6-1
abundance: .
CDR3aa: CASSGLTSGSGANVLTF

v_gene: TRBV6-5
abundance: .
CDR3aa: CASSYSDSSYEQYF

v_gene: TRBV19
abundance: few
CDR3aa: CASSIGLASTGELFF

v_gene: TRBV5-1
abundance: .
CDR3aa: CASATPGGHAYEQYF

v_gene: TRBV18
abundance: .
CDR3aa: CASSPPQESSYNEQFF

v_gene: TRBV7-9
abundance: .
CDR3aa: CASSLGASIPVAEAFF

v_gene: TRBV7-2
abundance: .
CDR3aa: CASSLAAAGGPSGEQFF

v_gene: TRBV6-4
abundance: few
CDR3aa: CASSFDGSGVKQFF

v_gene: TRBV28
abundance: .
CDR3aa: CASSRTASYTEAFF

v_gene: TRBV6-6
abundance: once
CDR3aa: CASRDLGGQWVTEAFF

v_gene: TRBV9
abundance: once
CDR3aa: CASSVEGGEYLREQFF

v_gene: TRBV19
abundance: .
CDR3aa: CASSTPRRRNTEAFF

v_gene: TRBV6-5
abundance: .
CDR3aa: CASSSPAGTSGYKQFF

v_gene: TRBV7-3
abundance: .
CDR3aa: CASSLNGRLFNEQFF

v_gene: TRBV4-1
abundance: once
CDR3aa: CASSSTVWEGRGETQYF

v_gene: TRBV6-4
abundance: few
CDR3aa: CASSRWGLREGLPSYNEQFF

v_gene: TRBV7-9
abundance: once
CDR3aa: CASSSTQQGAYEQYF

v_gene: TRBV14
abundance: .
CDR3aa: CASSEVEGRPEKLFF

v_gene: TRBV29-1
abundance: .
CDR3aa: CSFRVAGELFF

v_gene: TRBV7-2
abundance: .
CDR3aa: CASSVTGAGNTIYF

v_gene: TRBV27
abundance: .
CDR3aa: CASSPTVNQPQHF

v_gene: TRBV4-2
abundance: .
CDR3aa: CASSQGETGLAGTTNTGELFF

v_gene: TRBV6-6
abundance: .
CDR3aa: CASSYADLQGGETQYF

v_gene: TRBV5-4
abundance: .
CDR3aa: CASSFPAAQANYGYTF

v_gene: TRBV19
abundance: .
CDR3aa: CASSPPPLATWRDTGELFF

v_gene: TRBV6-5
abundance: .
CDR3aa: CASSPSLSLNQPQHF

v_gene: TRBV6-1
abundance: .
CDR3aa: CASSEVGGYTF

v_gene: TRBV6-1
abundance: .
CDR3aa: CASSAGQGGTYEQYF

v_gene: TRBV5-4
abundance: .
CDR3aa: CASSLEVSGGARNEQFF

v_gene: TRBV4-3
abundance: .
CDR3aa: CASSQEAGQQRTQHF

v_gene: TRBV5-4
abundance: .
CDR3aa: CASSLDSYWEQFF

v_gene: TRBV7-6
abundance: .
CDR3aa: CASSQGQDNYEQYF

v_gene: TRBV29-1
abundance: .
CDR3aa: CSALPTSGTEAFF

v_gene: TRBV7-8
abundance: .
CDR3aa: CASSPPRRSSYEQYF

v_gene: TRBV7-9
abundance: .
CDR3aa: CASSSPGQGYNEQFF

v_gene: TRBV4-1
abundance: .
CDR3aa: CASSQEQGAHNEQFF

v_gene: TRBV15
abundance: .
CDR3aa: CATSTGTGLYEQYF

v_gene: TRBV19
abundance: .
CDR3aa: CASSGQQGVNGYTF

v_gene: TRBV5-5
abundance: .
CDR3aa: CASSLAAGGQAGEQYF

v_gene: TRBV19
abundance: .
CDR3aa: CASTQTGQETQYF

v_gene: TRBV5-1
abundance: .
CDR3aa: CASSHFTSGGPDTQYF

v_gene: TRBV5-5
abundance: .
CDR3aa: CASSHHFRDRVVSNQPQHF

v_gene: TRBV6-1
abundance: .
CDR3aa: CASSEALGTGGDYGYTF

v_gene: TRBV15
abundance: .
CDR3aa: CATSRDPTNTIIFTDTQYF

v_gene: TRBV19
abundance: .
CDR3aa: CASNHRGNTEAFF

v_gene: TRBV10-1
abundance: .
CDR3aa: CASSPGTGDFETQYF

v_gene: TRBV27
abundance: .
CDR3aa: CASSLSGQPNEQFF

v_gene: TRBV9
abundance: .
CDR3aa: CASSVQGSADEQFF

v_gene: TRBV5-1
abundance: .
CDR3aa: CASQPGPGGRRQFF

v_gene: TRBV19
abundance: .
CDR3aa: CASSRQGPGELFF

v_gene: TRBV5-1
abundance: .
CDR3aa: CASSLETSRFNEQFF

v_gene: TRBV5-4
abundance: .
CDR3aa: CASSIVTDTQYF

v_gene: TRBV7-8
abundance: .
CDR3aa: CASSFGVYGGTSGRYEQFF